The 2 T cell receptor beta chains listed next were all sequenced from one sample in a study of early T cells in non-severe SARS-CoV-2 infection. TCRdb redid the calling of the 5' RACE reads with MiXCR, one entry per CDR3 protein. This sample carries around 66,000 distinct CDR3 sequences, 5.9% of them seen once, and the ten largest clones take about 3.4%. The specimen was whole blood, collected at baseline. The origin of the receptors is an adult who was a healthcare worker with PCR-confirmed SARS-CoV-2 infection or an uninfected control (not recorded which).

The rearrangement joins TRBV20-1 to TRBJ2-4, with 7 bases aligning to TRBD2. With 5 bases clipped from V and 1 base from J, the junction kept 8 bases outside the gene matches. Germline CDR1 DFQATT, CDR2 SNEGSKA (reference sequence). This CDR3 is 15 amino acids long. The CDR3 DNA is TGCAGTGCTGCCACTAGCGCGATGGCCAAAAACATTCAGTACTTC. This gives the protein CSAATSAMAKNIQYF.

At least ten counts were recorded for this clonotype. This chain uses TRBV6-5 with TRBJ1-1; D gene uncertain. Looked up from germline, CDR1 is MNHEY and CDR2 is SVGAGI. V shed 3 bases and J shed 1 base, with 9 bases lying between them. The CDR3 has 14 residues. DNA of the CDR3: TGTGCCAGCAGTTATGTACCATCGAACACTGAAGCTTTCTTT. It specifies CASSYVPSNTEAFF.